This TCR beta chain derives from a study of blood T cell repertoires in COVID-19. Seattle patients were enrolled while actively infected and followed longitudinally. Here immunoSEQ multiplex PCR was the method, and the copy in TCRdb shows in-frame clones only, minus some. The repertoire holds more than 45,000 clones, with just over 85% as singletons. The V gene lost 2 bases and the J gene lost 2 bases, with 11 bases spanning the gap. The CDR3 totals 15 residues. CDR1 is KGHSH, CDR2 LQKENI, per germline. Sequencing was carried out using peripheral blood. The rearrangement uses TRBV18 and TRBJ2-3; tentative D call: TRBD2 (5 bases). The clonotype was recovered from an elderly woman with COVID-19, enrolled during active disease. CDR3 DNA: TGTGCCAGCTCACCAAGGACTCTGTCCACAGATACGCAGTATTTT. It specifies CASSPRTLSTDTQYF. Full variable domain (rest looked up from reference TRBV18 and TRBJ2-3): NAGVMQNPRHLVRRRGQEARLRCSPMKGHSHVYWYRQLPEEGLKFMVYLQKENIIDESGMPKERFSAEFPKEGPSILRIQQVVRGDSAAYFCASSPRTLSTDTQYFGPGTRLTVL.